This T cell receptor (beta chain) comes out of a study of identical twins. Study-wide results and limits: Zero-insertion results could be subject to partial confounding by invariant MAIT and iNKT cells. Memory repertoires lacked the insertion deficit that abundant cord blood beta clonotypes showed.

About this clonotype itself: What it binds is not known.

One entry per CDR3 protein results from TCRdb running MiXCR on the 5' RACE reads. The sample contains 1,800,000 or so distinct CDR3 sequences, roughly a third of which appear only once. Losses at the gene ends were 3 bases for V and 5 bases for J; bases not matched to a gene: 6. Germline CDR1 is MDHEN and CDR2 is SYDVKM. This CDR3 contains 16 residues. Sequencing input: cord blood. V usage is TRBV28 and J usage is TRBJ2-3, with 12 bases aligning to TRBD1. The TCR was taken from a newborn girl in good health. The CDR3 coding sequence is TGTGCCAGCAGTTTCGCGGGACAGGGGGCGAAAGATACGCAGTATTTT. Translation gives CASSFAGQGAKDTQYF. The full variable domain, its missing parts supplied by reference TRBV28 and TRBJ2-3, is DVKVTQSSRYLVKRTGEKVFLECVQDMDHENMFWYRQDPGLGLRLIYFSYDVKMKEKGDIPEGYSVSREKKERFSLILESASTNQTSMYLCASSFAGQGAKDTQYFGPGTRLTVL.